Below are 8 T cell receptor beta chains sequenced from a single sample in a study of control samples from healthy donors and cancer patients (dated by TCRdb to the early 2020s). Receptor libraries were prepared by the immunoSEQ multiplex PCR assay. TCRdb mirrors the immuneACCESS table, restricted to in-frame sequences. Some clones are absent from its copies; in checked studies, under half trace to an unresolved V gene, and the reason for the others is unknown. The sample yields around 100,000 clones; over 85% were counted once. Approximately 3% of the sample lies in the top ten. Sequenced material: blood. These receptor sequences come from a human donor in good health. The donor label of this sample is uncertain.

V and J are TRBV9 and TRBJ2-3; TRBD1 matches at 9 bases. Germline values: CDR1 SGDLS, CDR2 YYNGEE. The length of the CDR3 is 14 residues. Trimming removed 4 bases from V and 6 bases from J; junction bases left unmatched: 6. Here the CDR3 DNA reads TGTGCCAGCAGCCGGGACAGGGCAAGGGATACGCAGTATTTT. This gives the protein CASSRDRARDTQYF.

CDR3 loop: CASSGTGGDNYGYTF. CDR3 sequence (DNA): TGTGCCAGCAGTGGGACAGGGGGAGATAACTATGGCTACACCTTC. The chain couples TRBV2 to TRBJ1-2, with TRBD1 matching over 10 bases. J was trimmed by 1 base and V by 4 bases; bases with no gene match: 3. This CDR3 has 15 amino acids. Germline CDR1 reads SNHLY; CDR2 reads FYNNEI.

V and J are TRBV5-1 and TRBJ2-5; TRBD2 matches 10 bases. Looked up from germline, CDR1 is SGHRS and CDR2 is YFSETQ. This CDR3 is 18 amino acids long. The ends lost 0 bases at V and 1 base at J; junction bases unmatched: 9. This chain's CDR3 is CASSLEPSGGTFQETQYF. In DNA form, the CDR3 reads TGCGCCAGCAGCTTGGAGCCTAGCGGGGGAACGTTCCAAGAGACCCAGTACTTC.

The V and J genes are TRBV2 and TRBJ1-1; unclear D gene. Per germline, CDR1 SNHLY and CDR2 FYNNEI. Trimming took off 6 bases at V and 1 base at J, with 12 bases between the two ends. CDR3 length equals 14 residues. DNA of the CDR3: TGTGCCAGCAGACACCGGGCTCAGAACACTGAAGCTTTCTTT. Translation: CASRHRAQNTEAFF. Complete variable domain (other parts from reference TRBV2 and TRBJ1-1): EPEVTQTPSHQVTQMGQEVILRCVPISNHLYFYWYRQILGQKVEFLVSFYNNEISEKSEIFDDQFSVERPDGSNFTLKIRSTKLEDSAMYFCASRHRAQNTEAFFGQGTRLTVV.

This rearrangement joins TRBV29-1 to TRBJ1-2; D is uncertain. There are 15 residues in the CDR3. The germline gives CDR1 SQVTM, CDR2 ANQGSEA. The ends were cut back, 4 bases at V and 0 bases at J, with 15 bases in the middle. Here the CDR3 reads CSVVGGNRPNYGYTF. The CDR3 nucleotides are TGCAGCGTTGTTGGAGGTAATAGGCCTAACTATGGCTACACCTTC.

The chain uses TRBV12-3 or TRBV12-4 and TRBJ1-5; unclear D gene. Trimming shortened V by 4 bases and J by 6 bases, and 7 bases separated the two germline ends. The CDR3 is 12 amino acids. The CDR3 coding sequence is TGTGCCAGCAGTTCACAAGTTCAGCCCCAGCATTTT. It is translated as CASSSQVQPQHF.

This clone was recorded a few times. This chain links TRBV30 with TRBJ1-1; D remains ambiguous. CDR1 and CDR2 from the germline V gene are GTSNPN and SVGIG (reference sequence). V was cut by 4 bases and J by 2 bases, with 8 bases left in between. The CDR3 runs to 12 residues. In DNA, the CDR3 is TGTGCCTGGAATGGCCAAAACACTGAAGCTTTCTTT. Translating gives CAWNGQNTEAFF.

J is TRBJ1-1 and V is TRBV6-5, with TRBD1 identical over 8 bases. Germline V gene data show CDR1 as MNHEY and CDR2 as SVGAGI. J gave up 11 bases and V 2 bases, and 7 bases lay outside the gene matches. This CDR3 contains 13 residues. The DNA of the CDR3 is TGTGCCAGCAGTTACCTTGGAACAGGGGGGGCTTTCTTT. Protein product: CASSYLGTGGAFF.